This TCR beta chain derives from a study of blood T cells in healthy people across ages. Germline V gives CDR1 SGHTA, CDR2 FQGNSA. CDR3 length equals 14 residues. The germline V and J ends were trimmed by 5 bases and 6 bases, with 14 bases remaining between them. The amount of total RNA extracted per sample was at least 5.5 micrograms. This clonotype was recorded once. A J-beta primer mix and a sample-barcoded 5' primer were used in a second PCR of roughly 6 to 12 cycles. Tags on each cDNA molecule came from a template-switch adaptor with 12 random nucleotides. TCRdb reprocessed the 5' RACE reads with MiXCR, giving one entry per CDR3 protein. The sample carries 730,000 or so distinct CDR3 sequences, approximately 40% recorded once.

The V gene is TRBV7-2, the J gene TRBJ2-1; perhaps TRBD2 as D (6 bases). Material: blood. The clonotype comes from a man older than 75 in good health. The CDR3 region is CASSAAGTSNEQFF. CDR3 sequence (DNA): TGTGCCAGCAGCGCGGCCGGGACTTCCAATGAGCAGTTCTTC. Supplemented by reference TRBV7-2 and TRBJ2-1, the full variable domain reads GAGVSQSPSNKVTEKGKDVELRCDPISGHTALYWYRQSLGQGLEFLIYFQGNSAPDKSGLPSDRFSAERTGGSVSTLTIQRTQQEDSAVYLCASSAAGTSNEQFFGPGTRLTVL.